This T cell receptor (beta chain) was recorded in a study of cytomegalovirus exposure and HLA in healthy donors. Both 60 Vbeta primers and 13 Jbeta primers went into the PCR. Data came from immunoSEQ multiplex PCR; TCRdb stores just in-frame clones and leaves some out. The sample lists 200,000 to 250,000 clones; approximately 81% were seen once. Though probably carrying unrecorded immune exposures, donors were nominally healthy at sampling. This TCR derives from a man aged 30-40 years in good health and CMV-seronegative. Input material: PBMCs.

The CDR3 DNA follows: TGTGCCAGCAGCACCCATGGCGGTAACACCGGGGAGCTGTTTTTT. It yields the protein CASSTHGGNTGELFF. The V and J genes are TRBV9 and TRBJ2-2; D uncertain. The CDR3 consists of 15 residues. CDR1 and CDR2 (germline): SGDLS, YYNGEE. Between the trimmed V and J ends, which lost 4 bases and 2 bases, there was a span of 12 bases. Filled out from reference TRBV9 and TRBJ2-2, the complete variable domain reads DSGVTQTPKHLITATGQRVTLRCSPRSGDLSVYWYQQSLDQGLQFLIQYYNGEERAKGNILERFSAQQFPDLHSELNLSSLELGDSALYFCASSTHGGNTGELFFGEGSRLTVL.